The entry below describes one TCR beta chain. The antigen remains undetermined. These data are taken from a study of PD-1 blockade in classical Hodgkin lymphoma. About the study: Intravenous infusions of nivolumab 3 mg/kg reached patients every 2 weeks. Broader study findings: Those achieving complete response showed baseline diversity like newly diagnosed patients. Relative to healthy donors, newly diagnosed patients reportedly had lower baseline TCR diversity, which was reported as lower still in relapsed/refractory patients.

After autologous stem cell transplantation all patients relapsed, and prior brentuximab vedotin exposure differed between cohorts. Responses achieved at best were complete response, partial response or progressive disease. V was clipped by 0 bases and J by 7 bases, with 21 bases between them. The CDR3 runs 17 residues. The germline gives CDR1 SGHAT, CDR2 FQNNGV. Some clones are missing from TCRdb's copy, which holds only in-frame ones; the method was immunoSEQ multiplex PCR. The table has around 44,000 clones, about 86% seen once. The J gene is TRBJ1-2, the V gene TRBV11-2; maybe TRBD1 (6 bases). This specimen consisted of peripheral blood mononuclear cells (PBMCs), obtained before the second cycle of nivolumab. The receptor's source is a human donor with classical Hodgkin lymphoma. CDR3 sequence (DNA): TGTGCCAGCAGCTTAGATTCCCGGGGGGGGCTTTTGACTGGCTACACCTTC. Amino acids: CASSLDSRGGLLTGYTF.